A selection of T cell receptor beta chains follows, all from one sample in a study. TCRdb reanalysed the 5' RACE reads using MiXCR and keeps one entry per CDR3 protein. The data contain about 42,000 distinct CDR3 sequences, 20% to 25% of them singletons. Sample: Tregs sorted from blood. The receptors come from a female donor with breast cancer. The CDR3 runs from the conserved cysteine through the conserved F or W. The D gene is left open where the match is weak. Not all rows give a size; the values are once, few, many and, for expanded clones, a class.

V gene	J gene	D gene	clone size	CDR3 protein	CDR3 DNA
TRBV4-1	TRBJ2-4	-	many	CASSQAGAKNIQYF	TGCGCCAGCAGCCAGGCAGGGGCAAAAAACATTCAGTACTTC
TRBV30	TRBJ2-1	-	-	CAWIRMGVGNEQFF	TGTGCCTGGATCAGGATGGGAGTCGGCAATGAGCAGTTCTTC
TRBV12-3/TRBV12-4	TRBJ1-4	-	many	CASRTLGGPEKLFF	TGTGCCAGCAGAACTCTGGGGGGGCCCGAAAAACTGTTTTTT
TRBV7-9	TRBJ2-1	-	-	CASSQRLIGGPYNEQFF	TGTGCCAGCAGCCAACGACTGATAGGCGGGCCCTACAATGAGCAGTTCTTC
TRBV18	TRBJ2-7	-	few	CASSSNSYEQYF	TGTGCCAGCTCATCTAACTCCTACGAGCAGTACTTC
TRBV5-5	TRBJ1-1	-	many	CASSFTGGEAFF	TGTGCCAGCAGCTTCACAGGAGGCGAAGCTTTCTTT
TRBV29-1	TRBJ1-5	TRBD1	-	CSVAEQGAGSNQPQHF	TGCAGCGTTGCCGAACAGGGGGCTGGGAGCAATCAGCCCCAGCATTTT
TRBV19	TRBJ2-3	-	many	CASTPRGGADTQYF	TGTGCCAGTACTCCCCGCGGAGGGGCAGATACGCAGTATTTT
TRBV5-1	TRBJ2-7	-	few	CASSSSRELVTYEQYF	TGCGCCAGCAGCTCTTCCAGGGAGTTGGTCACCTACGAGCAGTACTTC
TRBV7-9	TRBJ2-7	TRBD2	-	CPSSYPTSGGAYEQYF	TGTCCCAGCAGCTACCCAACTAGCGGGGGTGCCTACGAGCAGTACTTC
TRBV2	TRBJ1-5	TRBD1	-	CASRGGQDGNQPQHF	TGTGCCAGCAGGGGAGGACAGGATGGTAATCAGCCCCAGCATTTT
TRBV7-2	TRBJ2-1	-	-	CASSRNRGSGEQFF	TGTGCCAGCAGCAGAAATAGAGGGAGCGGTGAGCAGTTCTTC
TRBV7-9	TRBJ1-5	-	few	CASSSHFEAFRGQPQHF	TGTGCCAGCAGCTCGCATTTCGAAGCTTTCCGGGGTCAGCCCCAGCATTTT
TRBV5-6	TRBJ1-3	-	-	CASSLGKNTIYF	TGTGCCAGCAGCTTGGGGAAGAACACCATATATTTT
TRBV20-1	TRBJ2-7	-	few	CSARDDSPYEQYF	TGCAGTGCTAGAGATGACAGTCCCTACGAGCAGTACTTC
TRBV7-8	TRBJ2-7	TRBD1	many	CASSFEGAGEQYF	TGTGCCAGCAGCTTTGAGGGGGCAGGGGAGCAGTACTTC
TRBV3-1	TRBJ2-1	-	few	CASSQVSILGGYEQFF	TGTGCCAGCAGCCAAGTTAGCATCCTGGGTGGGTATGAGCAGTTCTTC
TRBV5-5	TRBJ2-3	TRBD1	once	CASSQLWDSGTDTQYF	TGTGCCAGCAGCCAGCTGTGGGACAGTGGCACAGATACGCAGTATTTT
TRBV7-9	TRBJ1-4	TRBD1	-	CASRDSRLEKLFF	TGTGCCAGCCGGGACAGCCGTTTGGAAAAACTGTTTTTT
TRBV12-3/TRBV12-4	TRBJ1-2	-	many	CASSLHRVVYGYTF	TGTGCCAGCAGTTTACACAGGGTGGTCTATGGCTACACCTTC
TRBV7-6	TRBJ2-5	TRBD1	few	CASSTTGTGNLQETQYF	TGTGCCAGCAGCACAACCGGGACAGGGAATCTCCAAGAGACCCAGTACTTC
TRBV5-1	TRBJ2-1	TRBD1	-	CASSLVGQGVGEQFF	TGCGCCAGCAGCTTGGTGGGACAGGGGGTCGGTGAGCAGTTCTTC
TRBV29-1	TRBJ2-3	TRBD2	many	CSVPGLESDTQYF	TGCAGCGTTCCGGGACTAGAGTCAGATACGCAGTATTTT
TRBV12-3/TRBV12-4	TRBJ2-3	TRBD2	many	CASSSSGRAGDTQYF	TGTGCCAGCAGTTCCAGCGGGAGGGCGGGAGATACGCAGTATTTT
TRBV6-5	TRBJ2-4	TRBD2	many	CASSPSLSGRSIQYF	TGTGCCAGCAGTCCCAGCCTCAGCGGGAGAAGCATTCAGTACTTC
TRBV4-2	TRBJ2-3	TRBD2	many	CASSQDRPSGYSTDTQYF	TGTGCCAGCAGCCAAGATCGCCCTAGCGGTTATAGCACAGATACGCAGTATTTT
TRBV5-6	TRBJ1-1	-	-	CASSQAALYPNTEAFF	TGTGCCAGCAGCCAGGCGGCTTTGTACCCCAACACTGAAGCTTTCTTT
TRBV30	TRBJ1-2	-	few	CAWSQPLYNYGYTF	TGTGCCTGGAGTCAGCCGCTCTATAACTATGGCTACACCTTC
TRBV20-1	TRBJ2-1	-	medium-sized	CSARDTRSNEQFF	TGCAGTGCTAGAGATACTAGAAGCAATGAGCAGTTCTTC
TRBV11-2	TRBJ2-7	TRBD2	-	CASSLGGGPFYEQYF	TGTGCCAGCAGCTTGGGGGGAGGGCCGTTCTACGAGCAGTACTTC
TRBV7-3	TRBJ2-1	-	many	CASSYTGTPTYNEQFF	TGTGCCAGCAGCTACACCGGGACGCCGACCTACAATGAGCAGTTCTTC
TRBV7-2	TRBJ2-7	TRBD1	few	CASSSPDRYEQYF	TGTGCCAGCAGCTCCCCGGACAGGTACGAGCAGTACTTC
TRBV7-8	TRBJ2-7	TRBD2	few	CASSLRVAGDEQYF	TGTGCCAGCAGCTTGAGGGTAGCGGGAGACGAGCAGTACTTC
TRBV4-2	TRBJ1-3	-	few	CASSQPLSGLPIYF	TGTGCCAGCAGCCAGCCCTTGTCCGGCTTACCCATATATTTT
TRBV7-9	TRBJ2-7	TRBD2	many	CASSPNFGGDSYEQYF	TGTGCCAGCAGCCCGAATTTCGGGGGGGACTCCTACGAGCAGTACTTC
TRBV3-1	TRBJ2-3	-	-	CASSQDVLDTQYF	TGTGCCAGCAGCCAAGATGTTTTGGATACGCAGTATTTT
TRBV9	TRBJ2-7	TRBD1	-	CASSAGTGGYEQYF	TGTGCCAGCAGCGCAGGGACAGGGGGTTACGAGCAGTACTTC
TRBV6-5	TRBJ2-7	TRBD1	-	CASRGWDRANYEQYF	TGTGCCAGCAGAGGATGGGACAGAGCTAACTACGAGCAGTACTTC
TRBV7-3	TRBJ1-6	-	-	CASRRSRNSPLHF	TGTGCCAGCAGGCGGTCGAGGAATTCACCCCTCCACTTT
TRBV7-2	TRBJ2-5	-	-	CASSLGQFGTQYF	TGTGCCAGCAGCTTAGGCCAGTTCGGGACCCAGTACTTC